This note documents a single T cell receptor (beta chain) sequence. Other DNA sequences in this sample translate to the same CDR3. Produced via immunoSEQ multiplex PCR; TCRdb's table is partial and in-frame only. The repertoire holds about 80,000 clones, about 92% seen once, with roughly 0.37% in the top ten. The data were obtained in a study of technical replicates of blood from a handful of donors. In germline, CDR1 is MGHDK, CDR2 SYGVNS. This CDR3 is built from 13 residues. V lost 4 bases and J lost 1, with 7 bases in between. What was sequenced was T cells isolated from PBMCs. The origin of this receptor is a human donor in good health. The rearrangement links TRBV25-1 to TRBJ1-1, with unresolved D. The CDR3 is CASSGGWNTEAFF. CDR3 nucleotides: TGTGCCAGCAGTGGCGGCTGGAACACTGAAGCTTTCTTT.